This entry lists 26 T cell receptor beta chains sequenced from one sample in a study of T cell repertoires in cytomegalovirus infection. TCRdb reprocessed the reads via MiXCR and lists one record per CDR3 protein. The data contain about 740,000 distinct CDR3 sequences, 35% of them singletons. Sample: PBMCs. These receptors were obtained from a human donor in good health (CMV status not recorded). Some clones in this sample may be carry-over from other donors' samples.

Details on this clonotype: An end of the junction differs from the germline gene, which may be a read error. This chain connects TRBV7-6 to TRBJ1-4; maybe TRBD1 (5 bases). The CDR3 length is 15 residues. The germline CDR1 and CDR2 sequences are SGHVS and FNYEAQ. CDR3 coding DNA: TGTGCTAGCAGCCCGGGGACCACGTCCCTAGAAAAACTGTTTTTT. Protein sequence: CASSPGTTSLEKLFF.

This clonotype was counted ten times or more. CDR3 loop: CASSGLAGYEQYF. The CDR3 DNA reads as TGTGCCAGCAGCGGACTAGCGGGCTACGAGCAGTACTTC. V is TRBV6-1 and J is TRBJ2-7, with 11 positions matching TRBD2. In germline, CDR1 is MNHNS, CDR2 SASEGT. The CDR3 consists of 13 residues. Losses at the gene ends were 6 bases for V and 3 bases for J; bases not matched to a gene: 1.

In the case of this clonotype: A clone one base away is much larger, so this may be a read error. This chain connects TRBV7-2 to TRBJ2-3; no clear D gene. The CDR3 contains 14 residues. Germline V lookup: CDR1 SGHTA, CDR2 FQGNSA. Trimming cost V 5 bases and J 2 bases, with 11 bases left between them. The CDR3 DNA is TGTGCCAGCAGCCAGGCCGCCCTCACAGATACGCAGTATTTT. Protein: CASSQAALTDTQYF.

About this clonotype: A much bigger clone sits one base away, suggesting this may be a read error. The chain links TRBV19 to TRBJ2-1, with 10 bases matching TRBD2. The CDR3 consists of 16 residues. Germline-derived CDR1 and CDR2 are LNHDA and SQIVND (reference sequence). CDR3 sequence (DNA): TGTGCCAGTAGTATCATACTAGCGGGACCTAGCAATGAGCAGTTATTC. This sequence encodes CASSIILAGPSNEQLF.

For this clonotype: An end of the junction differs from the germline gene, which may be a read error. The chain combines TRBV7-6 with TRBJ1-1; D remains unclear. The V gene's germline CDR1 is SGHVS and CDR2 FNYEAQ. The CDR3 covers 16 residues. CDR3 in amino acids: CASSLPLGRWNAEAFF. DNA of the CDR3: TGTGCCAGCAGCTTACCACTTGGACGGTGGAACGCTGAAGCTTTCTTT.

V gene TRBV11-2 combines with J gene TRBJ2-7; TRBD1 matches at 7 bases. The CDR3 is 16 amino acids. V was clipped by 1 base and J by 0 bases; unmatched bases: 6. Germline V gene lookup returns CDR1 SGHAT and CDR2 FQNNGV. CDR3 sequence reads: CASSLGRDRASYEQYF. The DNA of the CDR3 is TGTGCCAGCAGCTTAGGGAGAGACAGGGCCTCCTACGAGCAGTACTTC.

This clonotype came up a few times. The CDR3 spells CASSIGVRGLDTEAFF. CDR3 DNA sequence: TGTGCCAGTAGTATAGGAGTAAGGGGACTTGACACTGAAGCTTTCTTT. The gene calls are TRBV19 and TRBJ1-1; tentatively, D is TRBD1 (5 bases). There are 16 residues in the CDR3. Trimming removed 1 base at V and 3 bases at J, with 15 bases between. The V gene's germline CDR1 is LNHDA and CDR2 SQIVND (reference sequence).

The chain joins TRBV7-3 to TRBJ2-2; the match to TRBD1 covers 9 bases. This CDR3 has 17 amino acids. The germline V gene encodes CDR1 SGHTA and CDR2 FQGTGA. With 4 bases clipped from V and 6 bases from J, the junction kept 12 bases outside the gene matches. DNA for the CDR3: TGTGCCAGCAGCTCCTCGGGGACAGGGTCAATCGCCGGGGAGCTGTTTTTT. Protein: CASSSSGTGSIAGELFF.

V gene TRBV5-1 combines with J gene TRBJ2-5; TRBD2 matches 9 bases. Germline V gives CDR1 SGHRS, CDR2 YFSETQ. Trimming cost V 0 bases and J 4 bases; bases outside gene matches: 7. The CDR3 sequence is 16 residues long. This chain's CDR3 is CASSLAKRGARETQYF. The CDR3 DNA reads TGCGCCAGCAGCTTGGCCAAGCGGGGGGCCCGAGAGACCCAGTACTTC.

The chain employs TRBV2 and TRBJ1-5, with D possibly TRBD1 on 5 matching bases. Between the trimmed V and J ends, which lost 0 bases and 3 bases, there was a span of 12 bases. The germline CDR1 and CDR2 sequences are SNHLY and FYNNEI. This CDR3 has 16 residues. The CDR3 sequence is CASSEAGRDLNQPQHF. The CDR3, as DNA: TGTGCCAGCAGTGAAGCGGGCAGGGATCTCAATCAGCCCCAGCATTTT.

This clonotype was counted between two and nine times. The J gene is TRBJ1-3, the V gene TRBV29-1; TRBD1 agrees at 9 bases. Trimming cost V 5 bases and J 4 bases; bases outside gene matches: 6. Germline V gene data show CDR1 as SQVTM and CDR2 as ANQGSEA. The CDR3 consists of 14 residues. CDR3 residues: CSVRDRVGGNTIYF. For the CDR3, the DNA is TGCAGCGTTCGGGACAGGGTCGGCGGAAACACCATATATTTT.

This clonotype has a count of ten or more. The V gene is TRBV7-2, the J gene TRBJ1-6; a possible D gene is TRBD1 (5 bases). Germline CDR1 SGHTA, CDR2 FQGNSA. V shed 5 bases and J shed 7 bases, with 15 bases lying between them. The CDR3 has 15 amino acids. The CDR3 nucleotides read TGTGCCAGCAGCCTCCTAACGGGGGGGAATTCACCCCTCCACTTT. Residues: CASSLLTGGNSPLHF.

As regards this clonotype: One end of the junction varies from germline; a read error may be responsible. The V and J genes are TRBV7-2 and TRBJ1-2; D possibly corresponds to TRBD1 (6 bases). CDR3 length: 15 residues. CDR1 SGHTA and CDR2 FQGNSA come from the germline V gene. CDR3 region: CDSSPHNGGAHGYTF. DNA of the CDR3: TGTGACAGCAGCCCCCATAACGGGGGCGCCCATGGCTACACCTTC.

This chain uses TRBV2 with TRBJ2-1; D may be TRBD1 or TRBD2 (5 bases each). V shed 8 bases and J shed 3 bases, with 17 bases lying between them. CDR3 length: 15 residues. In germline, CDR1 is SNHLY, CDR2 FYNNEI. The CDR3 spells CASVGERAYYNEQFF. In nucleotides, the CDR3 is TGTGCCAGCGTGGGGGAAAGGGCTTACTACAATGAGCAGTTCTTC. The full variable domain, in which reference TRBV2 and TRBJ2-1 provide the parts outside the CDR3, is EPEVTQTPSHQVTQMGQEVILRCVPISNHLYFYWYRQILGQKVEFLVSFYNNEISEKSEIFDDQFSVERPDGSNFTLKIRSTKLEDSAMYFCASVGERAYYNEQFFGPGTRLTVL.

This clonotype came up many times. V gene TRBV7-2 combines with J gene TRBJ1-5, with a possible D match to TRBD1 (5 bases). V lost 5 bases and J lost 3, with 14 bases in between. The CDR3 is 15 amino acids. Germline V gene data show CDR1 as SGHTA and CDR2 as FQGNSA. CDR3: CASSRRGRTNQPQHF. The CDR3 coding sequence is TGTGCCAGCAGCAGGAGGGGCCGGACCAATCAGCCCCAGCATTTT.

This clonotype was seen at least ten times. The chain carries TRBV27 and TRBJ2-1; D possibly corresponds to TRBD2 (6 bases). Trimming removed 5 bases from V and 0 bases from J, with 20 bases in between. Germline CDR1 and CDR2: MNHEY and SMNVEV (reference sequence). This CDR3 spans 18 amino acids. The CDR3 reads CASSPASVSLSSYNEQFF. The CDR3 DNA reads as TGTGCCAGCAGTCCGGCTAGCGTCTCCCTCAGCTCCTACAATGAGCAGTTCTTC.

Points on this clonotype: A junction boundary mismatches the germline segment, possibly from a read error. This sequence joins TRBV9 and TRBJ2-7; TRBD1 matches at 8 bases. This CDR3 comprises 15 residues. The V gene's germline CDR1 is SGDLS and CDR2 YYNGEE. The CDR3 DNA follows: TGTGCCAGCAGCGTCGCCGGGACAGGTACCTACGAGCAGTCCTTC. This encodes CASSVAGTGTYEQSF.

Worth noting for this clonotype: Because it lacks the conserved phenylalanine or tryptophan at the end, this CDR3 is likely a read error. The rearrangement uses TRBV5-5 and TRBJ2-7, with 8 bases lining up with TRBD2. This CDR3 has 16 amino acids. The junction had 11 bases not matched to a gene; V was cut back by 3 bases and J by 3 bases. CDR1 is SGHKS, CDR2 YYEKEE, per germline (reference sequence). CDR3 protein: CASSSTSGSWNYEQYL. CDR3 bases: TGTGCCAGCAGCTCAACAAGCGGGAGTTGGAACTACGAGCAGTACTTA.

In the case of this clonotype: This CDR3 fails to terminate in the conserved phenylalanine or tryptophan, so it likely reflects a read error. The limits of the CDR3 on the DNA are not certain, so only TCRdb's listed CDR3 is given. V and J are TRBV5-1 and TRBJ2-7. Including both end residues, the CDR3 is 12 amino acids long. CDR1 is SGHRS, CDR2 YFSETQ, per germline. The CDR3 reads CASSPSGYELYC.

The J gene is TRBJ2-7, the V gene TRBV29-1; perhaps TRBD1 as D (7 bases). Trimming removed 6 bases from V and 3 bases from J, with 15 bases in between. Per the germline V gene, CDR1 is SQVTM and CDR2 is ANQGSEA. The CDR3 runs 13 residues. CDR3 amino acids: CSVVHRGGYEQYF. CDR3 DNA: TGCAGCGTCGTTCACAGGGGAGGCTACGAGCAGTACTTC.

As DNA, the CDR3 is TGTGCCACCAAACAGGGACGCACTGAAGCTTTCTTT. It encodes CATKQGRTEAFF. V is TRBV15 and J is TRBJ1-1; TRBD1 might be the D (6 bases). Trimming stripped 7 bases from V and 4 bases from J, with 10 bases between. The length of the CDR3 is 12 residues. The V gene's germline CDR1 is LNHNV and CDR2 YYDKDF (reference sequence). Complete variable domain (other parts from reference TRBV15 and TRBJ1-1): DAMVIQNPRYQVTQFGKPVTLSCSQTLNHNVMYWYQQKSSQAPKLLFHYYDKDFNNEADTPDNFQSRRPNTSFCFLDIRSPGLGDTAMYLCATKQGRTEAFFGQGTRLTVV.

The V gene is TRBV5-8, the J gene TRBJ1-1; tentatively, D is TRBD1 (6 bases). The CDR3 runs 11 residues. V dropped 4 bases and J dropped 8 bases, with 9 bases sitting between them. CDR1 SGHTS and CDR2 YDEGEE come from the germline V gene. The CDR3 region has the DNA TGTGCCAGCAGCCACAGGGTAGAAGCTTTCTTT. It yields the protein CASSHRVEAFF.

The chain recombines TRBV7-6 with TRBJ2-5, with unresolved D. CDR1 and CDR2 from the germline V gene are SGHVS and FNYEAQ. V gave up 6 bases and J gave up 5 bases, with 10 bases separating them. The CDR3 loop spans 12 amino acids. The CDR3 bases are TGTGCCAGCAGTCAAGGTCCCGAGACCCAGTACTTC. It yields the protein CASSQGPETQYF.

The CDR3 is CASSPTDRGGYRNTEAFF. The CDR3 DNA reads as TGTGCCAGCAGCCCGACCGACAGGGGTGGTTATAGGAACACTGAAGCTTTCTTT. The V gene is TRBV7-6, the J gene TRBJ1-1, with 8 bases lining up with TRBD1. The CDR3 loop spans 18 amino acids. V was pared by 5 bases and J by 1 base, with 15 bases of the junction left unmatched. Germline CDR1 is SGHVS and CDR2 is FNYEAQ. Full variable domain (remainder filled in from reference TRBV7-6 and TRBJ1-1): GAGVSQSPRYKVTKRGQDVALRCDPISGHVSLYWYRQALGQGPEFLTYFNYEAQQDKSGLPNDRFSAERPEGSISTLTIQRTEQRDSAMYRCASSPTDRGGYRNTEAFFGQGTRLTVV.

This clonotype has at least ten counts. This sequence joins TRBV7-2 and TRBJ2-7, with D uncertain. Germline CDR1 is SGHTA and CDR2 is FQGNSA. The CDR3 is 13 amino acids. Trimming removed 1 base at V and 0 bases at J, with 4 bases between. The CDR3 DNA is TGTGCCAGCAGCTTAGTCGTCTCCTACGAGCAGTACTTC. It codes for CASSLVVSYEQYF.

As DNA, the CDR3 is TGTGCCAGCAGTTCGGCCGTGGGCCGCTACGAGCAGTACTTC. This codes for CASSSAVGRYEQYF. The chain joins TRBV28 to TRBJ2-7; D gene unclear. V lost 4 bases and J lost 3, with 13 bases in between. This CDR3 has 14 amino acids. The germline V gene encodes CDR1 MDHEN and CDR2 SYDVKM.